These T cell receptor beta chains were read from a single sample in a study of blood T cell repertoires in acute mononucleosis. Data came from immunoSEQ multiplex PCR; TCRdb stores just in-frame clones and leaves some out. The repertoire holds around 2,500 clones, with about two thirds as singletons. The sequences come from EBV GLC epitope tetramer+ CD8+ T cells sorted from PBMCs, collected during acute infectious mononucleosis. These TCRs come from a woman under 30 with infectious mononucleosis caused by EBV. The CDR3 runs from the conserved cysteine through the conserved F or W. The order of the fields is J gene, D gene, clone size, V gene, CDR3 protein, CDR3 DNA. D genes are given only for firm matches. Rows give clone size only sometimes, using once, few, many, or a class for an expanded clone.

>TRBJ1-4|TRBD1|once|TRBV7-6
CASSPGQVWGEKLFF
TGTGCCAGCAGCCCCGGACAGGTCTGGGGTGAAAAACTGTTTTTT
>TRBJ2-5|TRBD2|.|TRBV11-3
CASSLLAGAGETQYF
TGTGCCAGCAGCTTACTAGCGGGAGCTGGAGAGACCCAGTACTTC
>TRBJ2-5|.|many|TRBV7-6
CASSGSQETQYF
TGTGCTAGCAGCGGGTCCCAAGAGACCCAGTACTTC
>TRBJ2-7|TRBD2|many|TRBV11-2
CASSQDGAGGLGEQYF
TGTGCCAGCAGCCAAGATGGAGCGGGGGGGCTCGGCGAGCAGTACTTC
>TRBJ2-3|TRBD2|many|TRBV7-9
CASNPPGLVSDTQYF
TGTGCCAGCAACCCCCCGGGACTAGTGTCAGATACGCAGTATTTT
>TRBJ1-4|.|.|TRBV5-6
CASSPWDRGQLMKNCFF
.
>TRBJ2-1|.|.|TRBV14
CASSSFTRGGRGEQFF
TGTGCCAGCAGCTCCTTCACGAGGGGGGGCCGAGGAGAGCAGTTCTTC
>TRBJ1-4|.|.|TRBV29-1
CSVGQGELMKNCFF
.
>TRBJ2-2|TRBD2|.|TRBV27
CASSSGGVAPGELFF
TGTGCCAGCAGCTCTGGGGGGGTGGCCCCCGGGGAGCTGTTTTTT
>TRBJ1-2|TRBD1|.|TRBV29-1
CSVDDRGHVFFNGYTF
TGCAGCGTTGACGACAGGGGGCACGTTTTTTTTAATGGCTACACCTTC
>TRBJ1-2|.|.|TRBV29-1
CRVGGGFYGYTF
TGCCGCGTGGGGGGGGGCTTCTATGGCTACACCTTC
>TRBJ1-1|.|once|TRBV27
CASSERSAWESTEAFF
TGTGCCAGCAGTGAAAGGTCAGCCTGGGAGAGCACTGAAGCTTTCTTT
>TRBJ2-2|.|.|TRBV2
CASAGRVSPGELFF
TGTGCCAGCGCTGGACGGGTCTCACCCGGGGAGCTGTTTTTT
>TRBJ2-1|.|many|TRBV11-2
CASSSFTRGGRGEQFF
TGTGCCAGCAGCTCCTTCACGAGGGGGGGCCGAGGAGAGCAGTTCTTC
>TRBJ1-4|.|.|TRBV5-6
CASSPWDRGATNENCFF
.
>TRBJ1-4|.|.|TRBV29-1
CSVGTGGTMKNCFF
.
>TRBJ1-6|.|.|TRBV2
CASSASPGPASPLHF
TGTGCCAGCAGCGCAAGTCCGGGCCCGGCTTCACCCCTCCACTTT
>TRBJ2-3|.|.|TRBV27
CASLIQGSQYTDTQYF
TGTGCCAGTTTGATCCAGGGATCCCAATACACAGATACGCAGTATTTT
>TRBJ1-1|TRBD1|.|TRBV7-4
CASSGNPQTGPMNTEAFF
TGTGCCAGCAGCGGAAACCCTCAGACAGGGCCCATGAACACTGAAGCTTTCTTT
>TRBJ1-4|TRBD1|.|TRBV5-6
CASSTGQVATNEKLFF
TGTGCCAGCAGCACGGGACAGGTTGCAACTAATGAAAAACTGTTTTTT
>TRBJ2-5|.|.|TRBV23-1
CPAVRRRGVWLQETQYF
TGCCCGGCAGTCCGTCGTCGCGGGGTGTGGCTGCAAGAGACCCAGTACTTC
>TRBJ2-7|TRBD2|few|TRBV11-2
CASSQEWGGYEQYF
TGCGCCAGCAGCCAAGAATGGGGGGGCTACGAGCAGTACTTC